A single sample is the source of the 9 T cell receptor beta chains below, sequenced in a study of cytomegalovirus exposure and HLA in healthy donors. The PCR made use of 60 Vbeta and 13 Jbeta primers. Produced via immunoSEQ multiplex PCR; TCRdb's table is partial and in-frame only. The data show fewer than 150,000 clones, with about 84% seen just once and about 6.8% held by the top ten. The sequenced material came from PBMCs. The receptors shown here come from a woman in her thirties or forties in good health and CMV-seropositive.

Written as DNA, the CDR3 is TGTGCCAGCAGTTTGGGGTCACAGGGGTACGAGCAGTACTTC. Protein: CASSLGSQGYEQYF. The rearrangement links TRBV27 to TRBJ2-7; 7 positions agree with TRBD1. The germline CDR1 and CDR2 sequences are MNHEY and SMNVEV (reference sequence). Unmatched junction bases numbered 6, after V lost 3 bases and J lost 4 bases. This CDR3 region has 14 residues.

The CDR3 coding sequence is TGTGCCAGCAGTTACCCAGAGACTAGCGGGAGGAACACCTACAATGAGCAGTTCTTC. The encoded protein is CASSYPETSGRNTYNEQFF. The V call is TRBV6-7, the J call TRBJ2-1; the match to TRBD2 covers 13 bases. TRBV6-7 is noted as an ORF with a role that remains uncertain. The CDR3 length is 19 residues. J lost 2 bases, V lost 2 bases, and 9 bases had no gene match.

This clone was seen a few times. The chain joins TRBV19 to TRBJ2-7; TRBD1 might be the D (5 bases). The CDR3 consists of 13 residues. Trimming cost V 4 bases and J 3 bases, with 10 bases left between them. Germline lookup yields CDR1 LNHDA and CDR2 SQIVND (reference sequence). This CDR3 is CASSNRQFYEQYF. CDR3 DNA sequence: TGTGCCAGTAGTAATCGACAGTTCTACGAGCAGTACTTC.

This clone turned up a few times. V is TRBV7-2 and J is TRBJ2-6, with D tentatively TRBD2 (6 bases). From germline, CDR1 is SGHTA and CDR2 FQGNSA. V was clipped by 8 bases and J by 4 bases, with 18 bases between them. There are 16 residues in the CDR3. CDR3 amino acids: CASVRGTGTGANVLTF. Here the CDR3 DNA reads TGTGCCAGCGTTCGGGGGACGGGTACCGGGGCCAACGTCCTGACTTTC. The variable domain in full, completed from reference TRBV7-2 and TRBJ2-6, reads GAGVSQSPSNKVTEKGKDVELRCDPISGHTALYWYRQSLGQGLEFLIYFQGNSAPDKSGLPSDRFSAERTGGSVSTLTIQRTQQEDSAVYLCASVRGTGTGANVLTFGAGSRLTVL.

This chain connects TRBV7-9 to TRBJ2-1; TRBD2 is a possible D gene (6 bases). The CDR3 consists of 16 residues. Trimming shortened V by 7 bases and J by 0 bases, and 16 bases separated the two germline ends. Per the germline V gene, CDR1 is SEHNR and CDR2 is FQNEAQ (reference sequence). For the CDR3, the DNA is TGTGCCAGCACCTCTACTAGACTAGACTCCTACAATGAGCAGTTCTTC. Its protein is CASTSTRLDSYNEQFF. Together with reference TRBV7-9 and TRBJ2-1, the CDR3 gives the full variable domain: DTGVSQNPRHKITKRGQNVTFRCDPISEHNRLYWYRQTLGQGPEFLTYFQNEAQLEKSRLLSDRFSAERPKGSFSTLEIQRTEQGDSAMYLCASTSTRLDSYNEQFFGPGTRLTVL.

J is TRBJ2-5 and V is TRBV5-1; 10 bases align to TRBD1. CDR3 length: 16 amino acids. Trimming removed 2 bases from V and 3 bases from J; junction bases left unmatched: 7. The germline CDR1 and CDR2 sequences are SGHRS and YFSETQ. The CDR3 protein is CASSLSGQGVKETQYF. CDR3 coding DNA: TGCGCCAGCAGCTTAAGTGGACAGGGGGTTAAAGAGACCCAGTACTTC.

The chain employs TRBV4-2 and TRBJ2-5; D perhaps matches TRBD2 (5 bases). The DNA end lines up better with TRBJ2-7; the J call may be wrong. Germline CDR1 and CDR2: LGHNA and YNFKEQ. The CDR3 covers 13 residues. The CDR3 DNA reads as TGTGCCAGCAGCCCTGGACTCTCCTACGAGCAGTACTTC. Its translation is CASSPGLSYEQYF.

The V gene is TRBV7-8, the J gene TRBJ2-5, with 9 bases identical to TRBD1. Looked up from germline, CDR1 is SGHVS and CDR2 is FQNEAQ. Losses at the gene ends were 5 bases for V and 3 bases for J; bases not matched to a gene: 4. This CDR3 is 14 amino acids long. Here the CDR3 reads CASSGGQGKETQYF. CDR3 DNA: TGTGCCAGCAGCGGGGGACAGGGAAAAGAGACCCAGTACTTC.

The chain combines TRBV15 with TRBJ2-7, with D tentatively TRBD1 (5 bases). V was clipped by 5 bases and J by 6 bases, with 14 bases between them. This CDR3 is built from 13 residues. The germline V gene encodes CDR1 LNHNV and CDR2 YYDKDF (reference sequence). Here the CDR3 reads CATSPRGMGEQYF. The CDR3 coding sequence is TGTGCCACCAGCCCTAGGGGCATGGGCGAGCAGTACTTC. Based on the CDR3 plus reference TRBV15 and TRBJ2-7, the full variable domain is DAMVIQNPRYQVTQFGKPVTLSCSQTLNHNVMYWYQQKSSQAPKLLFHYYDKDFNNEADTPDNFQSRRPNTSFCFLDIRSPGLGDTAMYLCATSPRGMGEQYFGPGTRLTVT.